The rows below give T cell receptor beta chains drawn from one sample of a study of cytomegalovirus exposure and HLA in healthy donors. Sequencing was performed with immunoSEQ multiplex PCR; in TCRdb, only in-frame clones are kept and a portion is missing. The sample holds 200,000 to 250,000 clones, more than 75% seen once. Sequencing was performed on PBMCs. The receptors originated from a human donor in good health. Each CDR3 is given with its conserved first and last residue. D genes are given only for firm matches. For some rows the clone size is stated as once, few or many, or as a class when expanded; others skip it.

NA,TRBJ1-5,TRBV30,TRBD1,CAWSPGQGYYQPQHF,TGTGCCTGGAGTCCGGGACAGGGTTATTATCAGCCCCAGCATTTT
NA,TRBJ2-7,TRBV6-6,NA,CASSYRRDSEQYF,TGTGCCAGCAGTTACAGGAGGGATTCCGAGCAGTACTTC
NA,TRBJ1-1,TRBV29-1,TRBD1,CSVEREDRANTEAFF,TGCAGCGTTGAGAGGGAGGACAGGGCCAACACTGAAGCTTTCTTT
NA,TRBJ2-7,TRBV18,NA,CASSPPARSYEQYF,TGTGCCAGCTCACCACCGGCCAGATCCTACGAGCAGTACTTC
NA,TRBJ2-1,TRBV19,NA,CASSMRTTYNEQFF,TGTGCCAGTAGTATGAGGACTACCTACAATGAGCAGTTCTTC
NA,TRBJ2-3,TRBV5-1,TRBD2,CASSTGTMILADTQYF,TGCGCCAGCAGCACCGGGACTATGATTTTGGCAGATACGCAGTATTTT
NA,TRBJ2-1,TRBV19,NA,CASSIFEGGEQFF,TGTGCCAGTAGTATATTTGAAGGCGGCGAGCAGTTCTTC
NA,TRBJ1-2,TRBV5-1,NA,CASSLVGETAYGYTF,TGCGCCAGCAGCTTGGTCGGGGAAACCGCCTATGGCTACACCTTC
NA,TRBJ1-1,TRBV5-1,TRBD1,CASSQQGAEAFF,TGCGCCAGCAGCCAACAGGGGGCTGAGGCTTTCTTT
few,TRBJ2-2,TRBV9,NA,CASSATLMTGELFF,TGTGCCAGCAGCGCCACCCTAATGACCGGGGAGCTGTTTTTT
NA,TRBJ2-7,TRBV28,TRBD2,CASSLRTSGRGEQYF,TGTGCCAGCAGTTTACGGACTAGCGGGAGAGGCGAGCAGTACTTC
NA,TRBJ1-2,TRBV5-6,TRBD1,CASSFGRGDYGYTF,TGTGCCAGCAGCTTCGGCAGGGGGGACTATGGCTACACCTTC
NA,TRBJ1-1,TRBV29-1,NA,CSVEKAVSGTEAFF,TGCAGCGTTGAAAAAGCCGTTTCCGGGACTGAAGCTTTCTTT
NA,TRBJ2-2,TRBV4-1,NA,CASSQDLTGFLFGELFF,TGCGCCAGCAGCCAAGATTTAACAGGGTTTTTATTCGGGGAGCTGTTTTTT
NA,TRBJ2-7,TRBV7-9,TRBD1,CASSRRDRPTYEQYF,TGTGCCAGCAGCAGACGGGACAGGCCAACCTACGAGCAGTACTTC
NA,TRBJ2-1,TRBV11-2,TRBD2,CASSLAILAGNEQFF,TGTGCCAGCAGCTTAGCGATTCTAGCGGGAAATGAGCAGTTCTTC
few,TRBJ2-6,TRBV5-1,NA,CASSLSGAGANVLTF,TGCGCCAGCAGCTTGTCAGGGGCTGGGGCCAACGTCCTGACTTTC
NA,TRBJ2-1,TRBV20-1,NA,CSAKELSRRFF,TGCAGTGCTAAAGAGTTAAGTCGGAGGTTCTTC
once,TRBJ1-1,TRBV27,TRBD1,CASSLSPGTGKAFF,TGTGCCAGCAGTTTATCGCCCGGGACAGGAAAAGCTTTCTTT
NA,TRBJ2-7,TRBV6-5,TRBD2,CASKTSGTSYEQYF,TGTGCCAGCAAAACTAGCGGGACCTCCTACGAGCAGTACTTC
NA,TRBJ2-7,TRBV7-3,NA,CASSLTGGKNGAYEQYF,TGTGCCAGCAGCTTAACGGGTGGGAAAAACGGGGCCTACGAGCAGTACTTC
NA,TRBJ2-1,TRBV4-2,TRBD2,CASSQDYAGLAVNEQFF,TGTGCCAGCAGCCAAGACTACGCGGGACTAGCGGTCAATGAGCAGTTCTTC
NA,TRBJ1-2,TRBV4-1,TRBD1,CASSQGGRRDRGNSNYGYTF,TGCGCCAGCAGCCAAGGGGGGAGACGAGACAGGGGAAACTCGAACTATGGCTACACCTTC
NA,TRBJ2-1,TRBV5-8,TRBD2,CASSLAGTSGIGYNEQFF,TGTGCCAGCAGCTTGGCCGGGACTAGCGGGATCGGGTACAATGAGCAGTTCTTC
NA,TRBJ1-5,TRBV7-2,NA,CASSLGGGPQPQHF,TGTGCCAGCAGCTTGGGGGGGGGACCTCAGCCCCAGCATTTT
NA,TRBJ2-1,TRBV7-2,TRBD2,CASSRRTGLAYNEQFF,TGTGCCAGCAGCCGCAGGACGGGACTAGCCTACAATGAGCAGTTCTTC
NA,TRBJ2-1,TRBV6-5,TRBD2,CASSYTSGGSYNEQFF,TGTGCCAGCAGTTACACTAGCGGAGGCTCCTACAATGAGCAGTTCTTC
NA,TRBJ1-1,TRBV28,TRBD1,CASSLDREAFF,TGTGCCAGCAGTTTGGACAGGGAAGCTTTCTTT
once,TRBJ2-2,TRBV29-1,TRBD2,CSAEIAGSNTGELFF,TGCAGCGCCGAAATAGCGGGGTCGAACACCGGGGAGCTGTTTTTT
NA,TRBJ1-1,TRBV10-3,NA,CAISESTTLGQGPYTEAFF,TGTGCCATCAGTGAGTCGACCACCTTAGGGCAGGGGCCCTACACTGAAGCTTTCTTT
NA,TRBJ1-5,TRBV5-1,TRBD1,CASSLLGGENQPQHF,TGCGCCAGCAGCTTGCTAGGGGGCGAAAATCAGCCCCAGCATTTT
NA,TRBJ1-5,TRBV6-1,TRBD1,CASSGKAGTGRYSNQPQHF,TGTGCCAGCAGTGGGAAAGCCGGGACAGGGCGATATAGCAATCAGCCCCAGCATTTT
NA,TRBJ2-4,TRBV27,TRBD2,CASRPRAGGVLNIQYF,TGTGCCAGCAGACCAAGGGCGGGGGGGGTCCTCAACATTCAGTACTTC
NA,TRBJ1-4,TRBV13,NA,CASSSRQDTATNEKLFF,TGTGCCAGCAGCTCCCGACAGGACACTGCAACTAATGAAAAACTGTTTTTT
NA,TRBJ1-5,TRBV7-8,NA,CASSLGGVNDQPQHF,TGTGCCAGCAGTCTGGGAGGGGTCAATGATCAGCCCCAGCATTTT
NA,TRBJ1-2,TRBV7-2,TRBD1,CASSTTQGPYGYTF,TGTGCCAGCAGCACCACACAGGGGCCGTATGGCTACACCTTC
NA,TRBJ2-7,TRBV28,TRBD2,CASSLGRLALAFF,TGTGCCAGCAGTTTAGGACGACTAGCGTTGGCGTTCTTC
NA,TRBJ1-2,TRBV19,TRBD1,CATETGSNYGYTF,TGTGCCACCGAGACAGGGTCTAACTATGGCTACACCTTC
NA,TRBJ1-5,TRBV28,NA,CASKPLRGRDNFFSHNQPQHF,TGTGCCAGCAAGCCCCTGAGGGGCCGGGACAATTTCTTTAGCCACAATCAGCCCCAGCATTTT
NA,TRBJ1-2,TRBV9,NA,CASSDDTADVYGYTF,TGTGCCAGCAGCGACGACACAGCAGATGTCTATGGCTACACCTTC
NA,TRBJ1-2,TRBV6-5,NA,CASKSEGGNGYTF,TGTGCCAGCAAGTCCGAGGGAGGAAATGGCTACACCTTC
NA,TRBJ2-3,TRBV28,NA,CASSLAVSTDTQYF,TGTGCCAGCAGTTTAGCAGTCAGCACAGATACGCAGTATTTT
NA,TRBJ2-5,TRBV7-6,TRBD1,CASSFLTGGGETQYF,TGTGCCAGCAGCTTTTTAACAGGGGGCGGGGAGACCCAGTACTTC
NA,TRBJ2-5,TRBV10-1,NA,CASSPDPGETQYF,TGCGCCAGCAGTCCAGATCCCGGGGAGACCCAGTACTTC
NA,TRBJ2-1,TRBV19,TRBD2,CASSTSLGLAANEQFF,TGTGCCAGTAGTACCTCCTTGGGGCTAGCGGCCAATGAGCAGTTCTTC
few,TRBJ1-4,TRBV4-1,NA,CASSQDHPNRVTNEKLFF,TGCGCCAGCAGCCAAGATCATCCCAACAGGGTTACTAATGAAAAACTGTTTTTT
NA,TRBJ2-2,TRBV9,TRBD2,CASSDSGSGELFF,TGTGCCAGCTCGGATAGCGGGAGCGGGGAGCTGTTTTTT
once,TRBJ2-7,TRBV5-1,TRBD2,CASSLASGTYEQYF,TGCGCCAGCAGCTTAGCTAGCGGGACCTACGAGCAGTACTTC
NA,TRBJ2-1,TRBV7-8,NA,CASSEGTHRRGDYNEQFF,TGTGCCAGCAGCGAAGGCACCCATAGGAGGGGCGATTACAATGAGCAGTTCTTC
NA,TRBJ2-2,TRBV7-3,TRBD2,CASSFDGGSGKGGELFF,TGTGCCAGCAGCTTCGACGGGGGTAGCGGGAAGGGCGGGGAGCTGTTTTTT
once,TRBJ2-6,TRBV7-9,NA,CASTYPPGGPGANVLTF,TGTGCCAGCACCTATCCGCCGGGGGGCCCTGGGGCCAACGTCCTGACTTTC
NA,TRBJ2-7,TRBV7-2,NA,CASSLEAGYYEQYF,TGTGCCAGCAGCTTAGAAGCGGGTTACTACGAGCAGTACTTC
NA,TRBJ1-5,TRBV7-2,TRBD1,CASRETGWGNQPQHF,TGTGCCAGCAGGGAGACAGGGTGGGGCAATCAGCCCCAGCATTTT